The 25 T cell receptor beta chains reported below all come from one sample, sequenced in a study of OX40 agonist ivuxolimab in advanced cancers. Libraries were prepared by immunoSEQ multiplex PCR; TCRdb keeps only in-frame clonotypes and omits some of them. This table has nearly 80,000 clones, approximately 91% appearing once. Sequencing was performed on CD4+ or CD8+ T cells sorted from blood, taken in a trial of the OX40 agonist ivuxolimab. The source of these receptors is an adult with an advanced solid tumor such as melanoma, head and neck, liver or kidney cancer.

The J gene is TRBJ2-2, the V gene TRBV25-1; 9 bases are shared with TRBD2. V was clipped by 6 bases and J by 0 bases; unmatched bases: 2. Germline V gene data show CDR1 as MGHDK and CDR2 as SYGVNS. The CDR3 has 15 residues. The CDR3 bases are TGTGCCAGCAGCGAGCGGGAGGCGAACACCGGGGAGCTGTTTTTT. Protein: CASSEREANTGELFF.

The J gene is TRBJ2-7, the V gene TRBV6-6, with no clear D. This CDR3 spans 15 amino acids. Germline V gives CDR1 MNHNY, CDR2 SVGAGI (reference sequence). V was trimmed by 2 bases and J by 6 bases, leaving 17 bases between them. In DNA form, the CDR3 reads TGTGCCAGCAGTTACCCAGCCCTAGAATCTCCCGAGCAGTACTTC. Amino acids: CASSYPALESPEQYF.

As to this clone: Sequence at one end of the junction differs from germline and may be a read error. J is TRBJ2-2 and V is TRBV29-1, with 7 positions matching TRBD1. In germline, CDR1 is SQVTM, CDR2 ANQGSEA. The CDR3 extends over 13 amino acids. CDR3: CSVDRANTGELFF. CDR3 nucleotide sequence: TGCAGTGTTGACAGGGCGAACACCGGGGAGCTGTTTTTT.

In DNA, the CDR3 is TGTGCCAGCAGTGCTACAGGGCACTCTGGAAACACCATATATTTT. Protein product: CASSATGHSGNTIYF. V and J are TRBV6-5 and TRBJ1-3; maybe TRBD1 (6 bases). V shed 5 bases and J shed 0 bases, with 11 bases lying between them. Looked up from germline, CDR1 is MNHEY and CDR2 is SVGAGI. This CDR3 contains 15 residues.

The chain links TRBV6-6 to TRBJ1-4; the match to TRBD1 covers 8 bases. This CDR3 has 16 amino acids. The junction had 10 bases not matched to a gene; V was cut back by 2 bases and J by 8 bases. The V gene's germline CDR1 is MNHNY and CDR2 SVGAGI (reference sequence). In DNA, the CDR3 is TGTGCCAGCAGTTACCCGGACAGGGTCGGCAGGGAAAAACTGTTTTTT. Its protein product is CASSYPDRVGREKLFF.

This chain connects TRBV5-1 to TRBJ2-3; D is ambiguous. V gave up 2 bases and J gave up 6 bases, with 22 bases separating them. This CDR3 has 17 amino acids. Germline V gives CDR1 SGHRS, CDR2 YFSETQ. This CDR3 is CASSLAVLLAPSDTQYF. As DNA, the CDR3 is TGCGCCAGCAGCTTAGCCGTCCTACTCGCCCCCTCCGATACGCAGTATTTT.

The chain links TRBV7-9 to TRBJ2-2; D is unresolved. CDR1 and CDR2 from the germline V gene are SEHNR and FQNEAQ (reference sequence). The CDR3 runs 13 residues. The ends were cut back, 3 bases at V and 2 bases at J, with 4 bases in the middle. This chain's CDR3 is CASSLDNTGELFF. CDR3 in DNA: TGTGCCAGCAGCTTGGATAACACCGGGGAGCTGTTTTTT.

The chain is built from TRBV11-2 and TRBJ1-1, with D unresolved. This CDR3 is built from 15 residues. V lost 5 bases and J 0 bases, leaving 13 bases between the germline ends. The germline V gene has CDR1 SGHAT and CDR2 FQNNGV. The CDR3 loop is CASSHGLRMNTEAFF. CDR3 nucleotide sequence: TGTGCCAGCAGCCACGGACTACGCATGAACACTGAAGCTTTCTTT.

The gene calls are TRBV11-1 and TRBJ1-1, with a tentative D call TRBD1 (5 bases). The germline CDR1 and CDR2 sequences are SGHAT and FQDESV (reference sequence). The CDR3 spans 15 residues. The ends were cut back, 8 bases at V and 1 base at J, with 17 bases in the middle. The CDR3 coding sequence is TGTGCCAGCCGGCCGGGGGGGGGATGGAACACTGAAGCTTTCTTT. This codes for CASRPGGGWNTEAFF.

The rearrangement joins TRBV7-9 to TRBJ2-1, with D possibly TRBD2 on 6 matching bases. V was clipped by 1 base and J by 4 bases, with 8 bases between them. There are 14 residues in the CDR3. The germline CDR1 and CDR2 sequences are SEHNR and FQNEAQ (reference sequence). The CDR3 DNA reads as TGTGCCAGCAGCTTAGAGGCGGGATACAATGAGCAGTTCTTC. Its translation is CASSLEAGYNEQFF. The full variable domain, with the rest looked up from reference TRBV7-9 and TRBJ2-1, is DTGVSQNPRHKITKRGQNVTFRCDPISEHNRLYWYRQTLGQGPEFLTYFQNEAQLEKSRLLSDRFSAERPKGSFSTLEIQRTEQGDSAMYLCASSLEAGYNEQFFGPGTRLTVL.

V gene TRBV27 combines with J gene TRBJ2-7; 11 bases align to TRBD2. Per germline, CDR1 MNHEY and CDR2 SMNVEV (reference sequence). The CDR3 sequence is 17 residues long. The trim removed 5 bases at V and 3 bases at J, leaving 12 bases unmatched. CDR3 DNA sequence: TGTGCCAGCAGTCCCCGTCGACTAGCGGGGAGGGACTACGAGCAGTACTTC. Protein product: CASSPRRLAGRDYEQYF.

The chain carries TRBV2 and TRBJ2-7; possibly TRBD1 or TRBD2 for D (6 bases each). V was pared by 4 bases and J by 2 bases, with 12 bases between. CDR3 size: 14 residues. Germline V lookup: CDR1 SNHLY, CDR2 FYNNEI. Here the CDR3 DNA reads TGTGCCAGCAGTGTACAGGGAGGTCCCTACGAGCAGTACTTC. Translation gives CASSVQGGPYEQYF.

The chain combines TRBV6-5 with TRBJ2-6; perhaps D is TRBD1 or TRBD2 (5 bases each). V lost 4 bases, J lost 0 bases, and 10 bases lay in between. The CDR3 is 16 residues long. Germline CDR1 and CDR2: MNHEY and SVGAGI. The CDR3 nucleotides read TGTGCCAGCAGTTCCCCGGGGACCTCTGGGGCCAACGTCCTGACTTTC. As protein: CASSSPGTSGANVLTF.

The rearrangement joins TRBV4-1 to TRBJ1-5; 8 bases align to TRBD1. This CDR3 has 16 amino acids. CDR1 and CDR2 from the germline V gene are MGHRA and YSYEKL. The V segment lost 2 bases and the J segment 4 bases; nucleotides outside the gene matches: 7. The CDR3 spells CASSQPGQGWNQPQHF. In nucleotides, the CDR3 is TGCGCCAGCAGCCAACCCGGACAGGGATGGAATCAGCCCCAGCATTTT.

The chain joins TRBV19 to TRBJ2-4; 7 nucleotides match TRBD1. V lost 1 base and J lost 6; bases outside the gene matches: 9. The CDR3 is 16 residues long. Germline V lookup: CDR1 LNHDA, CDR2 SQIVND (reference sequence). The CDR3: CASSIGAGDRGNIQYF. The DNA of the CDR3 is TGTGCCAGTAGTATAGGGGCAGGGGACAGAGGAAACATTCAGTACTTC.

The genes are TRBV15 and TRBJ1-2; no clear D gene. With 0 bases removed from V and 8 bases from J, the gap between germline ends came to 13 bases. Germline values: CDR1 LNHNV, CDR2 YYDKDF (reference sequence). The CDR3 consists of 14 residues. The CDR3 DNA reads TGTGCCACCAGCAGAGAATTTGGGGTGCGGGGCTACACCTTC. Its protein product is CATSREFGVRGYTF.

The chain has TRBV5-1 and TRBJ2-7; 10 bases are a match to TRBD1. Germline V CDR1 and CDR2: SGHRS, YFSETQ. The trim removed 4 bases at V and 2 bases at J, leaving 6 bases unmatched. The CDR3 extends over 15 amino acids. The CDR3 DNA reads as TGCGCCAGCAGCGGAGGGACAGGGGATGCCTACGAGCAGTACTTC. It yields the protein CASSGGTGDAYEQYF.

The V call is TRBV2, the J call TRBJ1-5, with D tentatively TRBD1 (5 bases). From germline, CDR1 is SNHLY and CDR2 FYNNEI. Trimming took off 5 bases at V and 2 bases at J, with 13 bases between the two ends. The CDR3 is made up of 15 amino acids. In DNA form, the CDR3 reads TGTGCCAGCAGTAAGGGGAGGGCCGGCAATCAGCCCCAGCATTTT. Protein: CASSKGRAGNQPQHF.

The genes are TRBV28 and TRBJ1-1; no clear D. Trimming took 2 bases from V and 0 from J, leaving 7 bases between them. CDR1 and CDR2 (germline): MDHEN, SYDVKM. The CDR3 is 14 residues long. CDR3 loop: CASSLRHMNTEAFF. The DNA for the CDR3 is TGTGCCAGCAGTTTAAGACATATGAACACTGAAGCTTTCTTT.

Only a few counts were recorded for this clone. The chain combines TRBV6-1 with TRBJ2-7; 8 positions agree with TRBD1. Germline values: CDR1 MNHNS, CDR2 SASEGT. The CDR3 runs to 15 residues. The V and J ends lost 2 bases and 3 bases, in that order; junction bases with no gene match: 6. This CDR3 reads CASSEQDRAFYEQYF. The CDR3, as DNA: TGTGCCAGCAGTGAACAGGACAGGGCCTTCTACGAGCAGTACTTC.

This sequence joins TRBV15 and TRBJ2-7, with TRBD2 matching 13 bases. Germline V lookup: CDR1 LNHNV, CDR2 YYDKDF (reference sequence). With V trimmed by 3 bases and J by 7 bases, 9 bases remained unmatched. This CDR3 contains 16 residues. The CDR3 DNA is TGTGCCACCAGCAGGGATGGGACTAGCGGGATTAGGGAGCAGTACTTC. This gives the protein CATSRDGTSGIREQYF.

This clone appeared a single time. CDR3 region: CASSLIQGAKGELFF. CDR3 nucleotide sequence: TGCGCCAGCAGCTTGATACAGGGGGCTAAGGGGGAGCTGTTTTTT. V usage is TRBV5-1 and J usage is TRBJ2-2, with 9 bases that match TRBD1. Germline lookup yields CDR1 SGHRS and CDR2 YFSETQ. Trimming took 1 base from V and 8 from J; bases not matched to a gene: 6. The CDR3 consists of 15 residues.

The chain is built from TRBV27 and TRBJ2-7, with TRBD1 matching 9 bases. The CDR3 runs 15 residues. V shed 5 bases and J 2 bases; nucleotides not matched to a gene: 7. Per the germline V gene, CDR1 is MNHEY and CDR2 is SMNVEV (reference sequence). The CDR3 DNA reads TGTGCCAGCAGTCTTGCGGGACAGGGAACCTACGAGCAGTACTTC. Its protein is CASSLAGQGTYEQYF.

The DNA for the CDR3 is TGTGCCAGCTCACCCTCCGGTCTGGATGGCTACACCTTC. Encoded protein: CASSPSGLDGYTF. The rearrangement joins TRBV18 to TRBJ1-2; D is ambiguous. Germline V gene lookup returns CDR1 KGHSH and CDR2 LQKENI. The V and J ends lost 3 bases and 6 bases respectively, with 11 bases between them. The CDR3 totals 13 residues.

V and J are TRBV19 and TRBJ1-3; D gene ambiguous. Looked up from germline, CDR1 is LNHDA and CDR2 is SQIVND (reference sequence). Deletions cut 3 bases from V and 2 bases from J, with 8 bases between. The CDR3 covers 14 residues. This CDR3 is CASSIPGPGNTIYF. In DNA, the CDR3 is TGTGCCAGTAGTATCCCAGGACCTGGAAACACCATATATTTT.